This T cell receptor (beta chain) was found in a study of blood T cell repertoires in COVID-19 (TCRdb year 2020). A note on the overall study: Collaborator samples came from the United States, Italy and Spain and covered acute and convalescent phases of COVID-19. Samples came from the ongoing ImmuneRACE study (first 160 participants) plus 1,254 subjects from 6 global collaborators. Sample metadata almost always included a de-identified subject ID, COVID-19 status, age in years and sex. Where available, HLA class I and class II types were obtained from metadata supplied by the sample provider rather than from assay-based typing. Deeply sampled blood TCRbeta repertoires from subjects exposed to, actively infected with, or recovered from COVID-19 were included in the dataset. The material from the prospective study consisted of cDNA or gDNA derived from T cells, B-cell-depleted T cells, or PBMCs. The repertoires were released in a freely available public database intended as a resource for research on the immune response to SARS-CoV-2. Paper-wide results and their limitations: The quantity of clinical and demographic metadata differed by source and by participant and was supplied without curation.

For CDR1 and CDR2, the germline V gene (reference sequence) lists GTSNPN and SVGIG. The CDR3 contains 15 residues, cysteine and phenylalanine counted. Just the 45-base CDR3 DNA is kept, in frame starting at base 1. Trimming accounts for 4 bases at V and 5 bases at J, while the number of junction bases matched to no gene is 12. At one collaborating source in Seattle, patients were enrolled during active infection and were followed longitudinally through the course of disease. Each collaborating institution followed its own protocols to collect whole blood in K2EDTA tubes. For TCRbeta analysis, collaborator samples were shipped as frozen whole blood, as isolated PBMCs, or as DNA extracted from either sample type. Concerning this clone: What antigen it recognizes has not been identified. No much larger clonotype is one base removed from it; base qualities were not supplied.

TCRbeta CDR3 regions were amplified from genomic DNA by means of the immunoSEQ Assay, a bias-controlled multiplex PCR. The paper's data handling went like this. The number of nucleated cells in each sample was estimated from the amplification of reference gene primers within the assay. To quantify the absolute abundance of each unique TCRbeta CDR3 rearrangement, sequence reads were collapsed and filtered. For each sample, productive Simpson clonality was calculated by taking the square root of Simpson's diversity index across productive rearrangements. The immuneACCESS repertoire file appears here via TCRdb, limited to in-frame rearrangements. These files lack a portion of the clones; in checked studies, under half of the deficit traces to unresolved V genes, and the cause of the others is not known. Clonal size and the V and J genes are those of that table, whereas D and trimming came from the DNA. Recorded for this sample are around 140,000 clones; about 83% of them occurred a single time. The ten largest clones take up about 8.1% of the sample.

This sequence originates from a man aged 25 to 40 with COVID-19, enrolled during active disease. The specimen sequenced was peripheral blood. The sequence joins TRBV30 to TRBJ1-2; TRBD1 aligns with 8 central bases. The CDR3 protein sequence reads: CAWTQGATPIYGYTF. Here is the DNA: TGTGCCTGGACCCAGGGGGCGACCCCCATTTATGGCTACACCTTC. With the portions outside the CDR3 filled from the reference TRBV30 and TRBJ1-2 genes, the complete variable region becomes SQTIHQWPATLVQPVGSPLSLECTVEGTSNPNLYWYRQAAGRGLQLLFYSVGIGQISSEVPQNLSASRPQDRQFILSSKKLLLSDSGFYLCAWTQGATPIYGYTFGSGTRLTVV.